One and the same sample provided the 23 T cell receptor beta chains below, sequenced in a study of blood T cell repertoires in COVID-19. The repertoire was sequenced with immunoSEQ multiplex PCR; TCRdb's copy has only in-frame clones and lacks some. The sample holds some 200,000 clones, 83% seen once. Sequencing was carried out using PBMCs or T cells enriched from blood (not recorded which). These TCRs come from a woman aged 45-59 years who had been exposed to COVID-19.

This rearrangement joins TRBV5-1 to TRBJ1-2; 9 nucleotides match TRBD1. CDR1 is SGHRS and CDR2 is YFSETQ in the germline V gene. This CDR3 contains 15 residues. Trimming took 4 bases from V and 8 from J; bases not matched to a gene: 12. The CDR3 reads CASSATGTGSRGYTF. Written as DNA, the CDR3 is TGCGCCAGCAGCGCAACCGGGACAGGGTCACGGGGCTACACCTTC.

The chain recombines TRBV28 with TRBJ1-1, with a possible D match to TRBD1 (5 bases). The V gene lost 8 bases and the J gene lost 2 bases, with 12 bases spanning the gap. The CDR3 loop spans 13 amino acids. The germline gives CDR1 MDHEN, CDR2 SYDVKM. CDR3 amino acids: CASGETANTEAFF. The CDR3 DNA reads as TGTGCCAGCGGAGAGACAGCCAACACTGAAGCTTTCTTT.

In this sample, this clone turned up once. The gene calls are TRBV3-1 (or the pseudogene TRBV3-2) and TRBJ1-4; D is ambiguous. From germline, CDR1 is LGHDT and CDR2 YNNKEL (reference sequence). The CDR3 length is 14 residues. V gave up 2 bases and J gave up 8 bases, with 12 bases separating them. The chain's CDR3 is CASSQRGGDEKLFF. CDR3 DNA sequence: TGTGCCAGCAGCCAACGGGGAGGAGACGAAAAACTGTTTTTT.

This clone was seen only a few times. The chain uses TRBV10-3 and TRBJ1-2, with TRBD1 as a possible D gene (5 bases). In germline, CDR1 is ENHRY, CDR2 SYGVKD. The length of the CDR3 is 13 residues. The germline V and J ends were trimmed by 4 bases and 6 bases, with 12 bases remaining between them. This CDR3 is CAISAQGTNGYTF. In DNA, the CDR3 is TGTGCCATCAGTGCTCAGGGAACCAATGGCTACACCTTC.

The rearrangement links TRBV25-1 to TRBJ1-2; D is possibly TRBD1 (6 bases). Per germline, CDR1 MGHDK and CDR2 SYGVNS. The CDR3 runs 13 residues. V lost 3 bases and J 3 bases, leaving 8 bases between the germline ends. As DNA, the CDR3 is TGTGCCAGCAGTGAGGGACATTACTATGGCTACACCTTC. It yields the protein CASSEGHYYGYTF.

The CDR3 DNA reads as TGTGCCAGCTCCGCCGGACGGGGGGTAGGGGAGACCCAGTACTTC. Its protein is CASSAGRGVGETQYF. The V and J genes are TRBV7-9 and TRBJ2-5, with 7 bases identical to TRBD2. The CDR3 sequence is 15 residues long. Per the germline V gene, CDR1 is SEHNR and CDR2 is FQNEAQ (reference sequence). Losses at the gene ends were 8 bases for V and 5 bases for J; bases not matched to a gene: 14.

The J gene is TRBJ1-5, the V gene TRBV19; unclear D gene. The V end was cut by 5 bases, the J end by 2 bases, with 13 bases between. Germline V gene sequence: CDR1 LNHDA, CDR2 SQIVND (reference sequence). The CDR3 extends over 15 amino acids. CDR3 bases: TGTGCCAGTAGTCTCCAGAGGTTTGGCAATCAGCCCCAGCATTTT. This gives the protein CASSLQRFGNQPQHF.

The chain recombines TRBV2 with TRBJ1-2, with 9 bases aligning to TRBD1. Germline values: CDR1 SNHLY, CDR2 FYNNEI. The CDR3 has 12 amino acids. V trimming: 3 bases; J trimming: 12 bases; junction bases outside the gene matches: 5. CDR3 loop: CASSEGQGSDTF. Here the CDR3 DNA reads TGTGCCAGCAGTGAGGGACAGGGAAGCGACACCTTC.

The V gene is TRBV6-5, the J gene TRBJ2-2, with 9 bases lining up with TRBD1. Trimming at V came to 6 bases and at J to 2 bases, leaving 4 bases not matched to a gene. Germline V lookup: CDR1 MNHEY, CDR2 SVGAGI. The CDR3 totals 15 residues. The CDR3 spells CASRATGGNTGELFF. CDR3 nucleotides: TGTGCCAGCAGAGCGACAGGGGGTAACACCGGGGAGCTGTTTTTT.

CDR3 DNA: TGTGCCAGCAGTTACGGTGGAGGGACTGAAGCTTTCTTT. Translating gives CASSYGGGTEAFF. V usage is TRBV27 and J usage is TRBJ1-1; D call uncertain. The V gene lost 4 bases and the J gene lost 5 bases, with 11 bases spanning the gap. The CDR3 loop spans 13 amino acids. CDR1 MNHEY and CDR2 SMNVEV come from the germline V gene (reference sequence).

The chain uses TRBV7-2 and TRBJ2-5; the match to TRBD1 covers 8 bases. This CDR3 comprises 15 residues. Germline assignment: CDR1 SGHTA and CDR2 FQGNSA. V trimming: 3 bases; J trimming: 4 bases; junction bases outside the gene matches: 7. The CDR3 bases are TGTGCCAGCAGCTTGTCATCTGACAGGGGAGAGACCCAGTACTTC. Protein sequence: CASSLSSDRGETQYF.

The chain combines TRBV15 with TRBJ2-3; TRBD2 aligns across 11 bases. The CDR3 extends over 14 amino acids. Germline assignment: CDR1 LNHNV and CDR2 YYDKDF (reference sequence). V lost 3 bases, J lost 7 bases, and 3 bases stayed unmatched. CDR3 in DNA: TGTGCCACCAGCAGTAGCGGGGGGGCTCATACGCAGTATTTT. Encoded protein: CATSSSGGAHTQYF.

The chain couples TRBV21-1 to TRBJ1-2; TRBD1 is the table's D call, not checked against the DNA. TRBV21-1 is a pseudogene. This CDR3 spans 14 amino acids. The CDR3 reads CATPRQGRTHGYTF. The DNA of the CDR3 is TGTGCCACCCCTCGACAGGGAAGAACTCATGGCTACACCTTC.

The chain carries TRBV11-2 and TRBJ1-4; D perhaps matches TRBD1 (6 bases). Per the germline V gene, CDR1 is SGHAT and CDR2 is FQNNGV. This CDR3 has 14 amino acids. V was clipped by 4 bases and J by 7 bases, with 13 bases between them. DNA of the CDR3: TGTGCCAGCAGCTCAAACAGGGCTGGTGAAAAACTGTTTTTT. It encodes CASSSNRAGEKLFF. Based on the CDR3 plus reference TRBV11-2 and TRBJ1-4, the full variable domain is EAGVAQSPRYKIIEKRQSVAFWCNPISGHATLYWYQQILGQGPKLLIQFQNNGVVDDSQLPKDRFSAERLKGVDSTLKIQPAKLEDSAVYLCASSSNRAGEKLFFGSGTQLSVL.

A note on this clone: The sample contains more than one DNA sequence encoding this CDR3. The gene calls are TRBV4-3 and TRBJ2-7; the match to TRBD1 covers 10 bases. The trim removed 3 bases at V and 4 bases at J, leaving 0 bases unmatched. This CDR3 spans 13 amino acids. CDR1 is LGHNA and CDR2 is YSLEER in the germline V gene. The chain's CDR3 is CASSQDRGYEQYF. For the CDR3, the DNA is TGCGCCAGCAGCCAGGACAGGGGGTACGAGCAGTACTTC.

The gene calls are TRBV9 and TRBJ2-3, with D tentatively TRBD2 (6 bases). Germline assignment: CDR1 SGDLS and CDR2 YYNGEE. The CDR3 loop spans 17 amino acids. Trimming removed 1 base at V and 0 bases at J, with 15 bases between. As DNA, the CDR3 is TGTGCCAGCAGCGTAAATAGCGGAAGGGGTAGCACAGATACGCAGTATTTT. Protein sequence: CASSVNSGRGSTDTQYF.

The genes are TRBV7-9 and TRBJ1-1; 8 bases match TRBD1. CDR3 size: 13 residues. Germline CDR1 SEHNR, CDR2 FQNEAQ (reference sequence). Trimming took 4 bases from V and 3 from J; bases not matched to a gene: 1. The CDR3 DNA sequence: TGTGCCAGCAGCTCACAGGGGGACACTGAAGCTTTCTTT. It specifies CASSSQGDTEAFF.

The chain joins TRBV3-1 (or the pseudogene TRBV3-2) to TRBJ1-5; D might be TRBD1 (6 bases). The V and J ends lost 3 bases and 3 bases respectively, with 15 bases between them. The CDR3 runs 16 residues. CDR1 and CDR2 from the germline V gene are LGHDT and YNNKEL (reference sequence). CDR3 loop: CASSQGDRIANQPQHF. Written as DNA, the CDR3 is TGTGCCAGCAGCCAGGGTGACAGGATCGCCAATCAGCCCCAGCATTTT.

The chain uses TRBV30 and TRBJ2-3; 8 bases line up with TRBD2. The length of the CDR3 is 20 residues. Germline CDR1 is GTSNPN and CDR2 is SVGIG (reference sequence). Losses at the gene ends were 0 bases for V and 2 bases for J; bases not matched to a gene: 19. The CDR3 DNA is TGTGCCTGGAGTGTAACGTCATTGTTCGGTAGCGGGGACCACACAGATACGCAGTATTTT. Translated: CAWSVTSLFGSGDHTDTQYF.

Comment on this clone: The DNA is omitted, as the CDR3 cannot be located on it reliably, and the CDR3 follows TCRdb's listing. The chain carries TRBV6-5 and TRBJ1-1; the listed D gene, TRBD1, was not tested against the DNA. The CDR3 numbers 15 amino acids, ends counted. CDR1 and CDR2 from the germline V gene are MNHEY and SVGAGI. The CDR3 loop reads CASILDTRANTEAFF.

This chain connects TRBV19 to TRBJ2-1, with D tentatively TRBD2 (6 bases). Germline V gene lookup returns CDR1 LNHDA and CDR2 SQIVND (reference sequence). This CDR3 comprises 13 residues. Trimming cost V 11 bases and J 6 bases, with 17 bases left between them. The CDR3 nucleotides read TGTGCCTCAAAGAAGGTAGCGGCCAATGAGCAGTTCTTC. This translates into CASKKVAANEQFF.

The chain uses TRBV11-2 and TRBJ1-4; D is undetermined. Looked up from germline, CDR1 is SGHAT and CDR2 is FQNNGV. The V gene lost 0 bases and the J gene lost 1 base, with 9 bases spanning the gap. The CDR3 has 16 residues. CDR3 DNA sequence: TGTGCCAGCAGCTTAGATCGCGGGGTAACTAATGAAAAACTGTTTTTT. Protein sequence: CASSLDRGVTNEKLFF.

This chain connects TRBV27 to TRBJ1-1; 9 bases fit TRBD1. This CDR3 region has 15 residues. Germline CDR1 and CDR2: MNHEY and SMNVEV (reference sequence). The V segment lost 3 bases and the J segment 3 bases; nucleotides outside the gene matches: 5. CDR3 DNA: TGTGCCAGCAGTTTTAGGACAGGGGCACACACTGAAGCTTTCTTT. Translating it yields CASSFRTGAHTEAFF.